A single sample is the source of the 25 T cell receptor beta chains below, sequenced in a study of HIV-infected patients and healthy controls. About 550 ng RNA was reverse transcribed with alpha and beta constant-region primers. Separate chain-specific third strand synthesis with multiplexing indices produced the alpha and beta libraries. TCRdb passed the 5' RACE reads through MiXCR, listing each CDR3 protein once. This sample has 3,500 to 5,000 distinct CDR3 sequences, with 10% to 15% found just once. The repertoire came from unfractionated whole blood and reflected all unsorted peripheral T cells. This sample comprised blood, obtained before antiretroviral therapy. All receptors derive from an adult with HIV infection.

This clonotype has more than one count but fewer than ten. The chain recombines TRBV7-8 with TRBJ1-4; D is ambiguous. V lost 0 bases and J 4 bases, leaving 12 bases between the germline ends. CDR3 size: 16 residues. Germline loops: CDR1 SGHVS, CDR2 FQNEAQ. The CDR3 reads CASSLAFGIDNEKLFF. Here the CDR3 DNA reads TGTGCCAGCAGCTTAGCGTTTGGGATAGATAATGAAAAACTGTTTTTT.

Relative to its sample, this clonotype is medium-sized. The V and J genes are TRBV19 and TRBJ1-5; no reliable D call. Trimming removed 1 base at V and 0 bases at J, with 7 bases between. CDR1 and CDR2 (germline): LNHDA, SQIVND (reference sequence). The CDR3 is made up of 15 amino acids. CDR3: CASSIVRDSNQPQHF. Written as DNA, the CDR3 is TGTGCCAGTAGTATAGTAAGAGATAGCAATCAGCCCCAGCATTTT.

The J gene is TRBJ2-1, the V gene TRBV11-2; D may be TRBD2 (5 bases). This CDR3 comprises 15 residues. Germline CDR1 is SGHAT and CDR2 is FQNNGV. Trimming shortened V by 5 bases and J by 9 bases, and 20 bases separated the two germline ends. As DNA, the CDR3 is TGTGCCAGCAGCCCGACGACGGGGAGTGGAGTTGAGCAGTTCTTC. Residues: CASSPTTGSGVEQFF.

V and J are TRBV30 and TRBJ1-2; D not certain. This CDR3 has 12 residues. Trimming took off 4 bases at V and 4 bases at J, with 10 bases between the two ends. The germline gives CDR1 GTSNPN, CDR2 SVGIG (reference sequence). The CDR3 DNA sequence: TGTGCCTGGACTGGGCAAACCTATGGCTACACCTTC. This gives the protein CAWTGQTYGYTF.

The rearrangement uses TRBV7-9 and TRBJ1-2; 7 bases map to TRBD1. CDR3 size: 16 residues. The germline V gene encodes CDR1 SEHNR and CDR2 FQNEAQ (reference sequence). The V gene end was trimmed by 5 bases and the J gene end by 0 bases; junction bases not matched to a gene: 9. CDR3 nucleotide sequence: TGTGCCAGCAGCCCGAGAGACAGGGCAGCTAACTATGGCTACACCTTC. Translation gives CASSPRDRAANYGYTF.

This clonotype qualifies as medium-sized. This chain connects TRBV6-2 or TRBV6-3 to TRBJ1-2, with unresolved D. Germline CDR1 reads MNHEY; CDR2 reads SVGEGT. This CDR3 has 11 amino acids. V was clipped by 6 bases and J by 5 bases, with 7 bases between them. CDR3 sequence: CASRSAYGYTF. The CDR3, as DNA: TGTGCCAGCAGGTCCGCTTATGGCTACACCTTC.

This clonotype was seen a few times. The V and J genes are TRBV5-4 and TRBJ2-1; D might be TRBD1 (7 bases). Trimming took 5 bases from V and 5 from J, leaving 11 bases between them. The CDR3 extends over 13 amino acids. Looked up from germline, CDR1 is SGHNT and CDR2 is YYREEE (reference sequence). In nucleotides, the CDR3 is TGTGCCAGCAGGCGGGACAGCCACAATGAGCAGTTCTTC. Translating it yields CASRRDSHNEQFF.

This clonotype is termed medium-sized. The chain uses TRBV4-3 and TRBJ2-7; 10 bases fit TRBD2. V lost 4 bases to trimming and J lost 4 bases; unmatched junction nucleotides: 7. CDR3 length: 15 amino acids. Germline assignment: CDR1 LGHNA and CDR2 YSLEER. The CDR3 bases are TGCGCCAGCAGCCGTGCTAGGACTAGCGGTTACGAGCAGTACTTC. It is translated as CASSRARTSGYEQYF.

Remarks on this clonotype: One base away lies a much larger clone, so this may be a sequencing read error. The genes are TRBV24-1 and TRBJ2-1, with TRBD2 matching over 13 bases. CDR3 size: 14 residues. Germline V gene lookup returns CDR1 KGHDR and CDR2 SFDVKD. CDR3 nucleotides: TGTGCCACCAGTGCTGGACTAGCGGGAGTTGAGGAGTTCTTC. This codes for CATSAGLAGVEEFF.

This clonotype was found a few times. A read error may be the cause here, since a much bigger clone is one base away. The chain combines TRBV5-1 with TRBJ2-2, with a possible D match to TRBD2 (6 bases). In germline, CDR1 is SGHRS, CDR2 YFSETQ. The CDR3 is 16 residues long. DNA of the CDR3: TGCGCCAGCATCGCCGGGGCGGGGAGGAACACCGGGGAGATGTTTTTT. Translation gives CASIAGAGRNTGEMFF.

By proportion, this clonotype is medium-sized. The V call is TRBV3-1, the J call TRBJ2-3, with D hard to call. The germline gives CDR1 LGHDT, CDR2 YNNKEL (reference sequence). Trimming took 6 bases from V and 8 from J, leaving 18 bases between them. This CDR3 has 14 amino acids. Written as DNA, the CDR3 is TGTGCCAGCAGTCAACAGTTCTACGGTGGTACGCAGTATTTT. Protein: CASSQQFYGGTQYF.

A word on this clonotype: A clone one base away is much larger, so this may be a read error. The chain is built from TRBV27 and TRBJ2-2; TRBD1 matches at 8 bases. Germline CDR1 and CDR2: MNHEY and SMNVEV (reference sequence). The CDR3 runs 14 residues. This CDR3 reads CASGTGGNTWELFF. The CDR3 DNA reads TGTGCCAGCGGCACAGGGGGTAACACCTGGGAGCTGTTTTTT.

Sample share makes this clonotype medium-sized. This chain uses TRBV11-2 with TRBJ1-2; unclear D gene. Trimming took off 7 bases at V and 2 bases at J, with 14 bases between the two ends. This CDR3 is built from 14 residues. Germline V gene data show CDR1 as SGHAT and CDR2 as FQNNGV. CDR3 sequence: CASTDGNENYGYTF. The DNA of the CDR3 is TGTGCCAGCACCGACGGGAATGAAAACTATGGCTACACCTTC.

This clonotype is classed as medium-sized (0.01 to 0.1%). The J gene is TRBJ1-5, the V gene TRBV6-5; 8 bases align to TRBD1. This CDR3 comprises 16 residues. The V segment lost 0 bases and the J segment 7 bases; nucleotides outside the gene matches: 8. Germline lookup yields CDR1 MNHEY and CDR2 SVGAGI. The CDR3 DNA is TGTGCCAGCAGTTACTCGTCCCAGGGGGCGAAACAGCCCCAGCATTTT. Its translation: CASSYSSQGAKQPQHF.

This clonotype is deemed medium-sized. The J gene is TRBJ2-7, the V gene TRBV9; D may be TRBD2 (6 bases). V was clipped by 2 bases and J by 3 bases, with 12 bases between them. Germline values: CDR1 SGDLS, CDR2 YYNGEE. This CDR3 comprises 14 residues. CDR3 DNA sequence: TGTGCCAGCAGCGTGACTAGTCAGGACTACGAGCAGTACTTC. Translating gives CASSVTSQDYEQYF.

This clonotype was detected ten times or more. The chain couples TRBV6-2 or TRBV6-3 to TRBJ2-1; D gene ambiguous. The germline V and J ends were trimmed by 6 bases and 0 bases, with 12 bases remaining between them. The CDR3 runs 15 residues. The germline CDR1 and CDR2 sequences are MNHEY and SVGEGT. The CDR3 coding sequence is TGTGCCAGCAGCCTTCTCCGAAGCTCCTACAATGAGCAGTTCTTC. Translated: CASSLLRSSYNEQFF.

The chain has TRBV4-1 and TRBJ1-1; no firm D call. The CDR3 is made up of 15 amino acids. V lost 6 bases and J 0 bases, leaving 14 bases between the germline ends. Germline CDR1 is MGHRA and CDR2 is YSYEKL. CDR3 in DNA: TGCGCCAGCAGTCCGAACAGCAATCTGAACACTGAAGCTTTCTTT. It is translated as CASSPNSNLNTEAFF.

Within the sample, this clonotype is large. This chain joins TRBV20-1 and TRBJ2-7, with D possibly matching TRBD2 (6 bases). Germline V gene lookup returns CDR1 DFQATT and CDR2 SNEGSKA (reference sequence). V lost 1 base, J lost 4 bases, and 23 bases lay in between. The CDR3 contains 17 residues. The CDR3 spells CSARGASSGESSYEQYF. The CDR3 bases are TGCAGTGCTAGAGGGGCTTCATCGGGAGAGTCAAGTTACGAGCAGTACTTC.

In its sample, this clonotype ranks as medium-sized (0.01 to 0.1%). Here the CDR3 DNA reads TGTGCCAGCAGCTCCGGGACTAGCGGGAGCGGACGTGGGTACGAGCAGTACTTC. It is translated as CASSSGTSGSGRGYEQYF. V gene TRBV7-2 combines with J gene TRBJ2-7, with 14 bases lining up with TRBD2. CDR3 length equals 18 residues. The J segment lost 4 bases and the V segment lost 4 bases, leaving 12 bases of the junction unmatched. CDR1 is SGHTA and CDR2 is FQGNSA in the germline V gene.

By share of the sample, this clonotype is medium-sized. The CDR3 spells CASSFPNSLADQETQYF. The CDR3 DNA reads TGCGCCAGCAGCTTCCCCAATTCGCTAGCGGACCAAGAGACCCAGTACTTC. This chain uses TRBV5-1 with TRBJ2-5, with 7 positions matching TRBD2. Looked up from germline, CDR1 is SGHRS and CDR2 is YFSETQ. CDR3 size: 17 residues. J lost 0 bases, V lost 2 bases, and 10 bases had no gene match.

By frequency in the sample, this clonotype is medium-sized (0.01 to 0.1%). This chain uses TRBV30 with TRBJ2-4; D may be TRBD1 (7 bases). Trimming stripped 3 bases from V and 1 base from J, with 13 bases between. The length of the CDR3 is 15 residues. Germline V gene lookup returns CDR1 GTSNPN and CDR2 SVGIG (reference sequence). The CDR3, as DNA: TGTGCCTGGAGGGGGCCAGGGGGGGCCAAAAACATTCAGTACTTC. The encoded protein is CAWRGPGGAKNIQYF.

As concerns this clonotype: A much bigger clone sits one base away, suggesting this may be a read error. The CDR3 spells CASKTSGRSETKYF. Written as DNA, the CDR3 is TGTGCCAGTAAGACTAGCGGGAGGTCGGAGACCAAGTACTTC. The rearrangement joins TRBV19 to TRBJ2-5, with 13 bases lining up with TRBD2. The CDR3 has 14 residues. Germline CDR1 is LNHDA and CDR2 is SQIVND (reference sequence). The full variable domain, with the rest looked up from reference TRBV19 and TRBJ2-5, is DGGITQSPKYLFRKEGQNVTLSCEQNLNHDAMYWYRQDPGQGLRLIYYSQIVNDFQKGDIAEGYSVSREKKESFPLTVTSAQKNPTAFYLCASKTSGRSETKYFGPGTRLLVL.

This clonotype is classed as medium-sized. The genes are TRBV7-6 and TRBJ2-1; 14 positions agree with TRBD2. Germline CDR1 reads SGHVS; CDR2 reads FNYEAQ. V trimming: 2 bases; J trimming: 7 bases; junction bases outside the gene matches: 4. This CDR3 has 16 amino acids. DNA of the CDR3: TGTGCCAGCAGCTTATTCGGGACTAGCGGGAGTAATGAGCAGTTCTTC. It specifies CASSLFGTSGSNEQFF.

In this sample, this clonotype is medium-sized. This chain joins TRBV20-1 and TRBJ2-5; D possibly corresponds to TRBD2 (5 bases). Trimming cost V 2 bases and J 2 bases, with 9 bases left between them. Germline V gene sequence: CDR1 DFQATT, CDR2 SNEGSKA (reference sequence). The CDR3 sequence is 13 residues long. CDR3 DNA: TGCAGTGCTAGACCGGGGATACAAGAGACCCAGTACTTC. It encodes CSARPGIQETQYF.

This clonotype rates as medium-sized. V usage is TRBV6-1 and J usage is TRBJ1-1, with D hard to call. V lost 1 base and J 1 base, leaving 4 bases between the germline ends. CDR3 size: 13 residues. The germline V gene encodes CDR1 MNHNS and CDR2 SASEGT. The CDR3 DNA reads TGTGCCAGCAGTGAAGGGGCGAACACTGAAGCTTTCTTT. Protein sequence: CASSEGANTEAFF.